This TCR beta chain came from a study of identical twins. Study observations and caveats: High-abundance cord blood beta clonotypes had fewer insertions; memory repertoires showed none. Sequences that were out-of-frame, alpha and twin-shared displayed an excess of low generation probability.

With respect to this clonotype: Its antigen is currently unknown.

Unique molecular identifiers were present on the cDNA, which also gained a universal primer site by template switching. MiXCR, applied by TCRdb to the 5' RACE reads, yields one record per CDR3 protein. The sample carries approximately 630,000 distinct CDR3 sequences, about 7% recorded once. With V trimmed by 5 bases and J by 7 bases, 12 bases remained unmatched. Germline V gives CDR1 SEHNR, CDR2 FQNEAQ (reference sequence). CDR3 length: 16 residues. The data were also submitted as part of a second study, on yellow fever vaccine responses in identical twins.

The chain joins TRBV7-9 to TRBJ2-2; TRBD1 matches at 8 bases. This clonotype originated in a woman younger than 35 in good health. Sequenced: PBMCs. The CDR3 nucleotides read TGTGCCAGCAGCCAGACGGGACAGGACACAGACGGGGAGCTGTTTTTT. Residues: CASSQTGQDTDGELFF.